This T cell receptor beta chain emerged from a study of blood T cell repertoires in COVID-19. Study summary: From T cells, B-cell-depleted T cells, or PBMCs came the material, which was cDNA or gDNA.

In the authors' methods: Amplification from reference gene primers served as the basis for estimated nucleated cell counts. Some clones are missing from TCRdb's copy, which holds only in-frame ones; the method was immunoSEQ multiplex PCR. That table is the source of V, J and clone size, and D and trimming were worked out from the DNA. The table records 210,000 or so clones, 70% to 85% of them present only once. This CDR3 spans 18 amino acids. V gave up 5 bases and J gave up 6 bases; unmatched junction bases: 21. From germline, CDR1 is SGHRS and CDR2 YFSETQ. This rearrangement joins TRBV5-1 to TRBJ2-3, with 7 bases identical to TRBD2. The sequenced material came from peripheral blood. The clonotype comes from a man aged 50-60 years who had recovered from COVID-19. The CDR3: CASRFQFSRESSVDTQYF. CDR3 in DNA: TGCGCCAGCAGATTTCAATTCTCGCGGGAGAGTAGCGTCGATACGCAGTATTTT.